Below, one T cell receptor beta chain is given with its context. The antigen is unknown. These data belong to a study of shared clonotypes between healthy human individuals. Nashville, Tennessee was home to all donors, each a Caucasian adult. The sequencing of unsorted PBMC DNA took place on ten immunoSEQ deep assay plates. Libraries were prepared by immunoSEQ multiplex PCR; TCRdb keeps only in-frame clonotypes and omits some of them. The sample lists roughly 500,000 clones; 79% were seen once. Germline values: CDR1 ENHRY, CDR2 SYGVKD. This CDR3 contains 15 residues. The V and J ends lost 5 bases and 0 bases, in that order; junction bases with no gene match: 4. Study outcomes and limitations: Since donors were few, the genetic and exposure-history diversity represented was limited.

The material sequenced was PBMCs. The origin of this receptor is a woman aged 40 to 50 in good health. Some clones in this sample may be carry-over from other donors' samples. The chain couples TRBV10-3 to TRBJ2-1, with TRBD1 matching over 7 bases. The CDR3 bases are TGTGCCATCAGTTCGACAGGGAGCTCCTACAATGAGCAGTTCTTC. Amino acids: CAISSTGSSYNEQFF.